The text below deals with one T cell receptor beta chain. No antigen is known for it. The data derive from a study of shared clonotypes between healthy human individuals. Study background: Researchers drew samples from two women and a few men aged 18 to 49. Used for every donor were three CD4 naive, three CD4 memory, two CD8 naive and one CD8 memory plate.

CD45RO-negative, CCR7-positively selected cells formed the naive CD8 fraction, excluding terminally differentiated effector memory CD45RA+ cells. Produced via immunoSEQ multiplex PCR; TCRdb's table is partial and in-frame only. The repertoire consists of 2 million or so clones, with about 95% occurring once and the leading ten covering roughly 1%. Whole-study findings and limits: In a few donors, around 5% of naive CD4 clonotypes appeared in common. What rarefaction showed was incomplete sorted-subset sequencing despite large depth.

Germline loops: CDR1 MNHEY, CDR2 SMNVEV (reference sequence). V was cut by 5 bases and J by 6 bases, with 15 bases left in between. The CDR3 sequence is 14 residues long. V and J are TRBV27 and TRBJ2-3; D uncertain. The clonotype comes from a man in his late teens or twenties in good health. Sequencing was performed on naive CD8+ T cells sorted from blood. In DNA, the CDR3 is TGTGCCAGCAGTCAACCGGGCCTTTTTGATACGCAGTATTTT. The encoded protein is CASSQPGLFDTQYF.